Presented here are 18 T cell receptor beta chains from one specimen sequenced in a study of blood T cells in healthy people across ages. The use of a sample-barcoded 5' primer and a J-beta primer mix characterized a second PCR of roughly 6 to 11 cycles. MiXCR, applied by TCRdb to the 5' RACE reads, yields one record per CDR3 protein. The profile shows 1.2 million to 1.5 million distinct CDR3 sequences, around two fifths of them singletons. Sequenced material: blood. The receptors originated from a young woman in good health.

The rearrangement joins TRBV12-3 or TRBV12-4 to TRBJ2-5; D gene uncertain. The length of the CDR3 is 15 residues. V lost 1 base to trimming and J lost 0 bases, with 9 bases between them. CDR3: CASSLGSQHQETQYF. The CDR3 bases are TGTGCCAGCAGTTTAGGGTCCCAGCACCAAGAGACCCAGTACTTC.

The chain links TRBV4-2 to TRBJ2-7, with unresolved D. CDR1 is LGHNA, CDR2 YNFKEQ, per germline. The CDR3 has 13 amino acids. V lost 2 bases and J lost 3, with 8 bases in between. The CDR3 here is CASSQNGGYEQYF. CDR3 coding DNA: TGTGCCAGCAGCCAAAATGGTGGCTACGAGCAGTACTTC.

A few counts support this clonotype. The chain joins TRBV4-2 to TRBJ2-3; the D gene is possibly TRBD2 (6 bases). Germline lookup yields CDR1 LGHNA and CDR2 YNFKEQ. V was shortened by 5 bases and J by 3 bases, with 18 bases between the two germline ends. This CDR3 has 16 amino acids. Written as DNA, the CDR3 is TGTGCCAGCAGCGATCAGGTGTCTAGCGCGACAGATACGCAGTATTTT. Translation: CASSDQVSSATDTQYF.

The chain's CDR3 is CACGGSQETQYF. DNA of the CDR3: TGTGCCTGCGGGGGGTCACAAGAGACCCAGTACTTC. V gene TRBV11-2 combines with J gene TRBJ2-5; TRBD2 matches 8 bases. Germline CDR1 is SGHAT and CDR2 is FQNNGV. With 11 bases clipped from V and 2 bases from J, the junction kept 4 bases outside the gene matches. The CDR3 runs to 12 residues.

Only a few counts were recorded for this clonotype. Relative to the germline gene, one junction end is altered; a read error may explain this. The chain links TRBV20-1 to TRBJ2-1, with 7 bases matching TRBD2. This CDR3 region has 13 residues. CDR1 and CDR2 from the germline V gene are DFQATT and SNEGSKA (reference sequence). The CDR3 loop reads CSSSGAVYNEQFF. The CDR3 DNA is TGCAGTTCTAGCGGAGCCGTCTACAATGAGCAGTTCTTC.

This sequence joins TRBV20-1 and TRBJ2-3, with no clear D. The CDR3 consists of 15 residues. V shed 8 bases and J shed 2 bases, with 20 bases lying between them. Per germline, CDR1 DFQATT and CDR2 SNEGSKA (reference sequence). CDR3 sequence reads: CSTFGGHLITDTQYF. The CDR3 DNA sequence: TGCAGTACTTTCGGTGGCCACCTGATCACAGATACGCAGTATTTT.

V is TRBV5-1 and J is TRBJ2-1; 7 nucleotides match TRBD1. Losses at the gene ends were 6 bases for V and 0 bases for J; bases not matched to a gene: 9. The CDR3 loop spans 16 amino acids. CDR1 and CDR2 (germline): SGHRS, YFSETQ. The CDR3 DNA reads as TGCGCCAGCATCATGCAGGGGGTGAGCTCCTACAATGAGCAGTTCTTC. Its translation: CASIMQGVSSYNEQFF.

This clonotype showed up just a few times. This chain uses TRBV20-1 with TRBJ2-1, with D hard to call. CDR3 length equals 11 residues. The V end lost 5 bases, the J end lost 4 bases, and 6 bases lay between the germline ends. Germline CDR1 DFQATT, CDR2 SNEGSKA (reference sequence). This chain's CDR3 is CSAPNYNEQFF. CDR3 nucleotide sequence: TGCAGTGCTCCCAATTACAATGAGCAGTTCTTC.

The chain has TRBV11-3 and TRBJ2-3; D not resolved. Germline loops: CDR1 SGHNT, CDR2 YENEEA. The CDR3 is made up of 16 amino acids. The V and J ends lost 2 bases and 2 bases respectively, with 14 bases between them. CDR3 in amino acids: CASSLKRAWDTDTQYF. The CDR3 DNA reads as TGTGCCAGCAGCTTAAAAAGGGCTTGGGACACAGATACGCAGTATTTT.

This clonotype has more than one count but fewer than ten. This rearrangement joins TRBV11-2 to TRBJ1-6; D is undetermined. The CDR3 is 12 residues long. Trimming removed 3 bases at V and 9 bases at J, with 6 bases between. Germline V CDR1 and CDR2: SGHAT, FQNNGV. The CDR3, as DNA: TGTGCCAGCAGCTTTCCGGGTTCACCCCTCCACTTT. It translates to CASSFPGSPLHF.

The CDR3 loop reads CASSLYGTGSVKGYEQYF. The CDR3 DNA reads TGTGCCAGCAGTTTGTATGGGACAGGGTCTGTAAAGGGCTACGAGCAGTACTTC. V is TRBV6-5 and J is TRBJ2-7; TRBD1 aligns across 9 bases. V trimming: 4 bases; J trimming: 3 bases; junction bases outside the gene matches: 16. The CDR3 has 18 residues. Germline V gene lookup returns CDR1 MNHEY and CDR2 SVGAGI.

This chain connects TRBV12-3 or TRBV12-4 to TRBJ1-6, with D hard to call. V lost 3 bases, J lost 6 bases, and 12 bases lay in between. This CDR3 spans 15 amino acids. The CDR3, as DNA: TGTGCCAGCAGTTTCGCGGGGAGAGGTAATTCACCCCTCCACTTT. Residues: CASSFAGRGNSPLHF.

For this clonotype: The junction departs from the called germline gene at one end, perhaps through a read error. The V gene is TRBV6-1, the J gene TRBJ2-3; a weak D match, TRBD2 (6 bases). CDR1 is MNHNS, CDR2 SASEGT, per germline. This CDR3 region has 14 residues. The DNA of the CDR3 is TGTGCCGGCAGTGAAGACGGGGGAGGAGATACGCAGTATTTT. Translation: CAGSEDGGGDTQYF.

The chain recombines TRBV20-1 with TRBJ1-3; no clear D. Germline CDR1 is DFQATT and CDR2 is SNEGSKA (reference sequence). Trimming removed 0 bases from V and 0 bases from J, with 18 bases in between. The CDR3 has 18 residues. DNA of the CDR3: TGCAGTGCTAGAGATCGACGCCGGGGAGGAGGCTCTGGAAACACCATATATTTT. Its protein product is CSARDRRRGGGSGNTIYF.

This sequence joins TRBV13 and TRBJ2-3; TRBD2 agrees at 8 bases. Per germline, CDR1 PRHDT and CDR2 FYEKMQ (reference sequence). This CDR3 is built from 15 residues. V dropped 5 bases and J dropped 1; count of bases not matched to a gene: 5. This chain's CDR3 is CASSTGSGGTDTQYF. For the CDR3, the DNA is TGTGCCAGCAGCACGGGTAGCGGGGGCACAGATACGCAGTATTTT.

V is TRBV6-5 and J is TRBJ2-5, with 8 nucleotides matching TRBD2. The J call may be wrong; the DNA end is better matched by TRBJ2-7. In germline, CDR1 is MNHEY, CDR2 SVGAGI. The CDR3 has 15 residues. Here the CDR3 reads CASSPMRGATYEQYF. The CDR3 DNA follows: TGTGCCAGCAGTCCTATGCGGGGGGCCACCTACGAGCAGTACTTC.

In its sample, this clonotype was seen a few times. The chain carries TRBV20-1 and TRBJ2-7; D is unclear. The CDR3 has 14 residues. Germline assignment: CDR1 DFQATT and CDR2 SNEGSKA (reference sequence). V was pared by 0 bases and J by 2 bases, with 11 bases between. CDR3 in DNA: TGCAGTGCTAGAGATTTCCGAGGCCCCTACGAGCAGTACTTC. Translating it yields CSARDFRGPYEQYF.

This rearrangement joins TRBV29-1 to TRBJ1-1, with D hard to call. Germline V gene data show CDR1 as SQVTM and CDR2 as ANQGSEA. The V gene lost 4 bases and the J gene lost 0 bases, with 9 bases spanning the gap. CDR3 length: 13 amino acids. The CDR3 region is CSVVLRLNTEAFF. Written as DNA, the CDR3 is TGCAGCGTTGTTCTCCGGCTGAACACTGAAGCTTTCTTT.